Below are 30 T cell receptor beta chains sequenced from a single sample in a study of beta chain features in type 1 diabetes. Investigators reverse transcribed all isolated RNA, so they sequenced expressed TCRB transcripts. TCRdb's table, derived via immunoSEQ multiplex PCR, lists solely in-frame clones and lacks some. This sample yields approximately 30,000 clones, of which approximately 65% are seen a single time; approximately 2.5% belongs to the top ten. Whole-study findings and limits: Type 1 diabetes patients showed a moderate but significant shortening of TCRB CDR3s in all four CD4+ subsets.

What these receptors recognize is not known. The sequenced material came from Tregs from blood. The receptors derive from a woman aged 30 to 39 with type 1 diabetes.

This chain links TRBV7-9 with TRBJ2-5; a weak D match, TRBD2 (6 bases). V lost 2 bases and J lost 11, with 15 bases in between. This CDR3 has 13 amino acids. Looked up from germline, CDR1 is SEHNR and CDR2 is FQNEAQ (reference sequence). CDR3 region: CASSLSGSGEQYF. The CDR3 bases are TGTGCCAGCAGCTTATCCGGGAGTGGGGAGCAGTACTTC.

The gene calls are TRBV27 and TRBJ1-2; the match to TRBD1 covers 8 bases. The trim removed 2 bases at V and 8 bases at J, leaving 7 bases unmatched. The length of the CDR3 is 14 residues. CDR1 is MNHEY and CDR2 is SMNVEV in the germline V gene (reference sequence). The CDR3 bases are TGTGCCAGCAGTTTACAGGGGGCTGGAAAAGGCTACACCTTC. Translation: CASSLQGAGKGYTF.

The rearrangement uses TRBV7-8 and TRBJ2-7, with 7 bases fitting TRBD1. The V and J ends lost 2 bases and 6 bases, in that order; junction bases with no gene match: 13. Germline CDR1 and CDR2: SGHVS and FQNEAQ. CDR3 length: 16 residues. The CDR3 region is CASSLTPGQWVFEQYF. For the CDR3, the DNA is TGTGCCAGCAGCTTAACCCCGGGACAGTGGGTGTTCGAGCAGTACTTC.

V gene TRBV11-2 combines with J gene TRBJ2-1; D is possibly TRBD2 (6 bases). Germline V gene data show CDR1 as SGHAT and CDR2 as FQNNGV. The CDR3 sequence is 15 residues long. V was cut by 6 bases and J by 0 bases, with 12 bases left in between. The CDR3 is CASSSSASSYNEQFF. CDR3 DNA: TGTGCCAGCAGTTCTAGCGCCAGCTCCTACAATGAGCAGTTCTTC.

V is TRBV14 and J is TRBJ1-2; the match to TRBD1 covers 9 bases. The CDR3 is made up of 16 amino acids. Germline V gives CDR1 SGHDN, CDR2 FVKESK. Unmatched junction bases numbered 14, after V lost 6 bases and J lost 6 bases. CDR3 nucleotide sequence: TGTGCCAGCAGTCGAACAGGGGGCCCGTGGGGCAATGGCTACACCTTC. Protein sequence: CASSRTGGPWGNGYTF.

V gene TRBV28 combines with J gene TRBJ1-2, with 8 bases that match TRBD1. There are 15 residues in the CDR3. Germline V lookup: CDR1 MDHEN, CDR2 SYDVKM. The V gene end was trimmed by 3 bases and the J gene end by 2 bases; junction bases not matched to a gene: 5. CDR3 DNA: TGTGCCAGCAGTTTTTTTACAGGGGGGAACTATGGCTACACCTTC. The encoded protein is CASSFFTGGNYGYTF.

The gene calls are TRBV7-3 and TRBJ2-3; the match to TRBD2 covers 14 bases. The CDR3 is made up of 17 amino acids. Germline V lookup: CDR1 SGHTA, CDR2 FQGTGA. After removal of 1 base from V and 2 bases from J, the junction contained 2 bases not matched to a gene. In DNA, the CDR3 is TGTGCCAGCAGCTTAAAGGGACTAGCGGGGGTCACAGATACGCAGTATTTT. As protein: CASSLKGLAGVTDTQYF.

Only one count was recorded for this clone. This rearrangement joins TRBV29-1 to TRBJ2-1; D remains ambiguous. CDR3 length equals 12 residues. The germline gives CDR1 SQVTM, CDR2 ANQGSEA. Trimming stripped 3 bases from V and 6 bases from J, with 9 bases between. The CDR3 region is CSVDRTFNEQFF. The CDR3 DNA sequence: TGCAGCGTTGACCGAACATTCAATGAGCAGTTCTTC.

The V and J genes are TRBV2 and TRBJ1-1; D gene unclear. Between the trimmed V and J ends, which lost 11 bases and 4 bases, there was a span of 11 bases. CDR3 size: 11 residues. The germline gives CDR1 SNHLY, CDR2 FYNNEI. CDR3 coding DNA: TGTGCCGCCTCTAACGGCACTGAAGCTTTCTTT. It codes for CAASNGTEAFF.

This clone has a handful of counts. DNA of the CDR3: TGTGCCAGCACCTGGGGCGGATTCACTGAAGCTTTCTTT. Translated: CASTWGGFTEAFF. The chain has TRBV11-2 and TRBJ1-1, with a weak D call TRBD1 (5 bases). The germline V gene encodes CDR1 SGHAT and CDR2 FQNNGV. CDR3 size: 13 residues. The V end lost 7 bases, the J end lost 4 bases, and 13 bases lay between the germline ends.

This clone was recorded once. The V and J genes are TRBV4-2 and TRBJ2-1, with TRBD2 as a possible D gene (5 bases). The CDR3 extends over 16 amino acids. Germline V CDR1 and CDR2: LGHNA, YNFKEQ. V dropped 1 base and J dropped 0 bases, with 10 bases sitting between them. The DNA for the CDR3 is TGTGCCAGCAGCCAAGGCGGAGGCCGCTCCTACAATGAGCAGTTCTTC. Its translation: CASSQGGGRSYNEQFF.

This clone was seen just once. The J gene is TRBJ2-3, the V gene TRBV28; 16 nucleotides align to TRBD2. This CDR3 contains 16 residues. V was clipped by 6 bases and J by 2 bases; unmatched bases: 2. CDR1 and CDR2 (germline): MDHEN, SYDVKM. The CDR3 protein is CASRGTSGRATDTQYF. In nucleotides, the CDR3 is TGTGCCAGCAGGGGGACTAGCGGGAGGGCCACAGATACGCAGTATTTT. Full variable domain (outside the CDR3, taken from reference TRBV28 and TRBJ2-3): DVKVTQSSRYLVKRTGEKVFLECVQDMDHENMFWYRQDPGLGLRLIYFSYDVKMKEKGDIPEGYSVSREKKERFSLILESASTNQTSMYLCASRGTSGRATDTQYFGPGTRLTVL.

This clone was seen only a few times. CDR3 protein: CASSQQETQYF. The CDR3 coding sequence is TGTGCCAGCAGCCAGCAAGAGACCCAGTACTTC. The V gene is TRBV2, the J gene TRBJ2-5; D gene uncertain. This CDR3 region has 11 residues. Trimming cost V 6 bases and J 2 bases, with 4 bases left between them. Germline V gene sequence: CDR1 SNHLY, CDR2 FYNNEI.

The CDR3 protein is CAISESGEASGSGIDTQYF. Here the CDR3 DNA reads TGTGCCATCAGTGAGTCAGGAGAGGCTAGCGGGAGTGGGATAGATACGCAGTATTTT. The V call is TRBV10-3, the J call TRBJ2-3; TRBD2 agrees at 10 bases. Germline CDR1 ENHRY, CDR2 SYGVKD. The CDR3 totals 19 residues. Losses at the gene ends were 0 bases for V and 5 bases for J; bases not matched to a gene: 14.

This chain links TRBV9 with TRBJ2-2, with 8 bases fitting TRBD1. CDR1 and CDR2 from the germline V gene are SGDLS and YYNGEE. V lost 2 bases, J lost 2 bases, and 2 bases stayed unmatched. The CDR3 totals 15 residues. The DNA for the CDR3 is TGTGCCAGCAGCGTTACAGGGGGTAACACCGGGGAGCTGTTTTTT. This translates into CASSVTGGNTGELFF. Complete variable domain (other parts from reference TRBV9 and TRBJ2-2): DSGVTQTPKHLITATGQRVTLRCSPRSGDLSVYWYQQSLDQGLQFLIQYYNGEERAKGNILERFSAQQFPDLHSELNLSSLELGDSALYFCASSVTGGNTGELFFGEGSRLTVL.

The CDR3 loop is CASSSGTGFRQETQYF. The DNA for the CDR3 is TGCGCCAGCAGCTCAGGGACAGGCTTTCGACAAGAGACCCAGTACTTC. The chain combines TRBV5-1 with TRBJ2-5; the match to TRBD1 covers 8 bases. The CDR3 consists of 16 residues. Germline CDR1 and CDR2: SGHRS and YFSETQ. V lost 3 bases, J lost 2 bases, and 9 bases stayed unmatched.

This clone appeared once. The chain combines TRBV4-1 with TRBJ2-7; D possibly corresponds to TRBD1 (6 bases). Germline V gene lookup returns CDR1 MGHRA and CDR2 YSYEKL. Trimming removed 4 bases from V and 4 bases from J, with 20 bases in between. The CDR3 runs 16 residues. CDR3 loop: CASSLLPGQARYEQYF. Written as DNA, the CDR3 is TGCGCCAGCAGCCTTTTACCGGGACAAGCTAGGTACGAGCAGTACTTC.

CDR3 nucleotides: TGTGCCAGCAGTTTGTATGCGGGGACTTGGAGAATAGAGACCCAGTACTTC. It specifies CASSLYAGTWRIETQYF. This chain joins TRBV28 and TRBJ2-5, with a tentative D call TRBD2 (6 bases). Germline V CDR1 and CDR2: MDHEN, SYDVKM. V lost 3 bases to trimming and J lost 4 bases, with 21 bases between them. The CDR3 consists of 17 residues.

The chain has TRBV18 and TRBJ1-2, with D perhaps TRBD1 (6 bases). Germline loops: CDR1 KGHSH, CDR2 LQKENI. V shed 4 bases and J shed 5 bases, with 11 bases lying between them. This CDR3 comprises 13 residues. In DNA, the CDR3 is TGTGCCAGCTCACGGGACAATCCGTATGGCTACACCTTC. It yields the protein CASSRDNPYGYTF.

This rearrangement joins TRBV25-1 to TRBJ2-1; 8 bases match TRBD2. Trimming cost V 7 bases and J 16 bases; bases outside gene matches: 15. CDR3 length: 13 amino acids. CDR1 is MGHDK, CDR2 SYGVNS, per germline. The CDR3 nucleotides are TGTGCCAGCATTTCCCGGACTAGCTACTCCTTATTCTTC. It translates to CASISRTSYSLFF.

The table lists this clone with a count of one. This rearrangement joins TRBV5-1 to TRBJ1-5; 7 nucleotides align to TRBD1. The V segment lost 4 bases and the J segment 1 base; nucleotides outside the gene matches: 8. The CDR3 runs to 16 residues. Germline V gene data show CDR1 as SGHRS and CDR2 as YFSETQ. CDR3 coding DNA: TGCGCCAGCAGCCCGACAGGGACAGAGAGCAATCAGCCCCAGCATTTT. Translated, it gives CASSPTGTESNQPQHF.

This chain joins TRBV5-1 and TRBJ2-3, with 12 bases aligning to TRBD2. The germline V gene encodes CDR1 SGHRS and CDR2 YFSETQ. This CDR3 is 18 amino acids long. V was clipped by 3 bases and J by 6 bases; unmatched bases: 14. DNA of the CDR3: TGCGCCAGCAGCTCTAGGACTAGCGGGATCTACCCTTCCGATACGCAGTATTTT. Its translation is CASSSRTSGIYPSDTQYF.

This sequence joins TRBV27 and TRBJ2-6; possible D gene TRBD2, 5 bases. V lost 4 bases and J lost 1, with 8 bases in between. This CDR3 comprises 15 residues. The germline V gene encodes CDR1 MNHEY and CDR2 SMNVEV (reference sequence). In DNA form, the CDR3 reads TGTGCCAGCAGTTCCGCGGGTTCTGGGGCCAACGTCCTGACTTTC. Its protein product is CASSSAGSGANVLTF.

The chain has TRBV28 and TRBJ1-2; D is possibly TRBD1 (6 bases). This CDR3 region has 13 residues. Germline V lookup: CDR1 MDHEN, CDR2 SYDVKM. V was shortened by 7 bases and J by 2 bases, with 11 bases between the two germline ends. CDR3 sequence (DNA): TGTGCCAGCACAGGGGTCTCCAACTATGGCTACACCTTC. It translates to CASTGVSNYGYTF.

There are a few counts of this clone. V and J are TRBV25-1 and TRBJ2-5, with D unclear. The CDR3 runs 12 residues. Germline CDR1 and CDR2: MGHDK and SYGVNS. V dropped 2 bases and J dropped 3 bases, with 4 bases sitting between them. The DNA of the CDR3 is TGTGCCAGCAGTGAACAGGAAGAGACCCAGTACTTC. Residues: CASSEQEETQYF.

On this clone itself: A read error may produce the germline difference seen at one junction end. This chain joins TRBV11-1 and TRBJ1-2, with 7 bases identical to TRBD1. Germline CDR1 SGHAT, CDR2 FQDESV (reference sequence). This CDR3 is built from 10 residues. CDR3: CASSNGTATF. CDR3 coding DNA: TGTGCCAGCTCCAACGGGACAGCGACGTTC. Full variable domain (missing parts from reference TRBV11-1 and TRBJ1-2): EAEVAQSPRYKITEKSQAVAFWCDPISGHATLYWYRQILGQGPELLVQFQDESVVDDSQLPKDRFSAERLKGVDSTLKIQPAELGDSAMYLCASSNGTATFGSGTRLTVV.

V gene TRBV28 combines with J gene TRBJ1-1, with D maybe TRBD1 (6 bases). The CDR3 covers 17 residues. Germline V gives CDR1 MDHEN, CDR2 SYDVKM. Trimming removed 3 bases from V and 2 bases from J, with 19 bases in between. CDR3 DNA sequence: TGTGCCAGCAGTTTGTGGGGTAGGGGACACTCTAACACTGAAGCTTTCTTT. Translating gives CASSLWGRGHSNTEAFF. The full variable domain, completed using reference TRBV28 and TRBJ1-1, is DVKVTQSSRYLVKRTGEKVFLECVQDMDHENMFWYRQDPGLGLRLIYFSYDVKMKEKGDIPEGYSVSREKKERFSLILESASTNQTSMYLCASSLWGRGHSNTEAFFGQGTRLTVV.

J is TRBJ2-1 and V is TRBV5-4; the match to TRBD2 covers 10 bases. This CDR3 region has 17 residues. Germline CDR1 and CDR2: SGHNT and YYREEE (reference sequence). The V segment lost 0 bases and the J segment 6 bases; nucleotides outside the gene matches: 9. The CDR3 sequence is CASSLGGAGGPANEQFF. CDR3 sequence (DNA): TGTGCCAGCAGCTTGGGGGGAGCGGGAGGGCCCGCCAATGAGCAGTTCTTC.

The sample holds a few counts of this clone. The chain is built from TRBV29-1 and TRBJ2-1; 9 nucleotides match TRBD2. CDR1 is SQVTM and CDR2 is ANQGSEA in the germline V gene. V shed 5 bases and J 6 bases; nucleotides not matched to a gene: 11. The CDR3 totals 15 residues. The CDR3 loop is CSVLARGTSRNEQFF. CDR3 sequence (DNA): TGCAGCGTTTTGGCAAGGGGGACTAGCCGCAATGAGCAGTTCTTC.

This CDR3 reads CASSPHRGLAKNIQYF. The CDR3 coding sequence is TGTGCCAGTAGTCCCCACAGGGGGCTAGCCAAAAACATTCAGTACTTC. This rearrangement joins TRBV19 to TRBJ2-4; 9 positions match TRBD1. The germline CDR1 and CDR2 sequences are LNHDA and SQIVND (reference sequence). V trimming: 5 bases; J trimming: 0 bases; junction bases outside the gene matches: 5. The CDR3 runs to 16 residues.